This T cell receptor (beta chain) was sequenced during a study of CD8+CD57+ T cells in acquired aplastic anemia. The wider study: Sorted CD4+ and CD8+ cells gave an average of approximately 3 ug of DNA. Sequencing produced an average of about 10 million reads per healthy donor for CD4+ cells.

Findings and limits, study-wide: Patients and controls shared fewer than 30 CD8+ CDR3 sequences.

Both TCR beta VDJ combination and CDR3 sequence profiling were carried out. Genomic DNA was the template for this profiling. A single record per CDR3 protein comes from TCRdb applying MiXCR to the reads. The sample gives fewer than 200,000 distinct CDR3 sequences, about 60% of which show up once; 45% is in the top ten. On this clonotype: Its antigen is not identified.

V dropped 4 bases and J dropped 0 bases, with 11 bases sitting between them. Germline CDR1 and CDR2: SGDLS and YYNGEE. The CDR3 totals 16 residues. This TCR derives from a human donor in good health. The sample consisted of sorted CD4+, CD8+, or CD8+CD57+ T cells (not recorded which) from PBMCs. The J gene is TRBJ1-6, the V gene TRBV9; D unclear. In DNA form, the CDR3 reads TGTGCCAGCAGCCCCGGGCCTAGCTCCTATAATTCACCCCTCCACTTT. This codes for CASSPGPSSYNSPLHF.